This record looks at one TCR beta chain sequence and its context. The antigen is not known. The CDR3 totals 16 residues. Germline CDR1 is LNHDA and CDR2 is SQIVND (reference sequence). Trimming stripped 3 bases from V and 2 bases from J, with 17 bases between. These data come from a study of CD8 T cells in ankylosing spondylitis. Regarding the study as a whole: The clones that were linked to disease were reported to be significantly enriched in matched synovial fluid samples from ankylosing spondylitis patients. Past research had described some motif variants in reactive arthritis synovial fluid and blood. The disease-linked clones had a CD8+ phenotype and low blood frequencies. One TCR beta motif, made up of seven to nine highly homologous variants, appeared characteristic of ankylosing spondylitis blood.

The authors made TCR beta libraries by quantitative 5'-RACE with molecular barcodes. TCRdb processed the 5' RACE reads anew with MiXCR; each CDR3 protein has one entry. Here the sample spans about 500,000 distinct CDR3 sequences, 10% to 15% being singletons. The receptor was derived from a male donor with ankylosing spondylitis. Material for sequencing was blood, either unsorted or a sorted T cell fraction (not recorded which). J is TRBJ2-7 and V is TRBV19; tentatively, D is TRBD1 (6 bases). In DNA form, the CDR3 reads TGTGCCAGTAGTATCGGGTCAGGGGAGCTCCCCTACGAGCAGTACTTC. This codes for CASSIGSGELPYEQYF.